This T cell receptor (beta chain) originates from a study of cytomegalovirus exposure and HLA in healthy donors. The PCR contained 60 Vbeta and 13 Jbeta primers. The table came from immunoSEQ multiplex PCR; TCRdb's copy has only in-frame clones and leaves some out. The top ten hold 13% to 15% of the sample, which has about 190,000 clones, approximately 80% seen once. Points from the study as a whole: Analysis was performed later, and it showed HLA-associated TCR beta chains to be more clonally expanded than equally common others. In a later analysis, V- and J-gene trimming of beta chains associated with a DCLRE1C missense variant, replicated independently.

A remark on this clone: Its antigen is undetermined.

What was sequenced was PBMCs. The origin of this receptor is a woman aged 25-40 years in good health and CMV-seropositive.

The CDR3 sequence: CASSRTASGGTYNEQFF. The CDR3, as DNA: TGCGCCAGCAGCCGAACCGCTAGCGGGGGGACTTACAATGAGCAGTTCTTC. This chain uses TRBV4-1 with TRBJ2-1; 11 bases agree with TRBD2. This CDR3 has 17 residues. V trimming: 4 bases; J trimming: 4 bases; junction bases outside the gene matches: 9. The germline V gene encodes CDR1 MGHRA and CDR2 YSYEKL.